Listed below are T cell receptor beta chains from one sample, sequenced in a study of Ad26.COV2.S vaccination and SARS-CoV-2 variants. Assay: immunoSEQ multiplex PCR; the TCRdb copy retains only in-frame clones and omits some. The sample shows some 190,000 clones, approximately 88% of them seen only once. This sample comprised peripheral blood, obtained after recovery from COVID-19. The receptors derive from a human donor who had recovered from COVID-19. The CDR3 runs from the conserved cysteine through the conserved F or W. D genes are given only for firm matches. Clone sizes are given selectively: once, few, many, or a class where the clone is expanded.

-	TRBV13	-	TRBJ2-2	CATPGGGNTGELFF	TGTGCCACCCCTGGAGGGGGAAACACCGGGGAGCTGTTTTTT
-	TRBV19	-	TRBJ2-1	CASSRAWHNEQFF	TGTGCCAGTAGTAGGGCTTGGCACAATGAGCAGTTCTTC
-	TRBV5-6	-	TRBJ2-1	CASSWRTEGRNNEQFF	TGTGCCAGCAGCTGGCGAACGGAGGGCAGGAACAATGAGCAGTTCTTC
-	TRBV9	TRBD2	TRBJ2-1	CASSFGLAGGHEQFF	TGTGCCAGCAGCTTCGGACTAGCGGGAGGCCATGAGCAGTTCTTC
-	TRBV7-3	TRBD2	TRBJ2-3	CARLAASDTQYF	TGTGCCAGACTAGCGGCCTCAGATACGCAGTATTTT
-	TRBV9	TRBD2	TRBJ2-1	CASGLAGVTANEQFF	TGTGCCAGCGGGCTAGCGGGTGTCACTGCGAATGAGCAGTTCTTC
-	TRBV28	TRBD2	TRBJ2-5	CASSLGSSGSQETQYF	TGTGCCAGCAGTTTGGGGTCTAGCGGGAGTCAGGAGACCCAGTACTTC
-	TRBV2	TRBD1	TRBJ2-7	CASSERTGAYYEQYF	TGTGCCAGCAGTGAGCGGACAGGGGCCTACTACGAGCAGTACTTC
once	TRBV28	-	TRBJ2-7	CASSPGQTYEQYF	TGTGCCAGCAGTCCGGGACAAACCTACGAGCAGTACTTC
-	TRBV12-3/TRBV12-4	TRBD1	TRBJ2-7	CASNLGQGEQYF	TGTGCCAGCAACCTGGGACAGGGTGAGCAGTACTTC
-	TRBV4-1	-	TRBJ1-5	CASSHFEAGPSNQPQHF	TGCGCCAGCAGCCATTTCGAAGCAGGCCCTAGCAATCAGCCCCAGCATTTT
-	TRBV29-1	-	TRBJ1-1	CSVSGAATEAFF	TGCAGCGTTTCGGGGGCCGCCACTGAAGCTTTCTTT
-	TRBV4-1	-	TRBJ2-3	CASSQLGSADTQYF	TGCGCCAGCAGCCAACTGGGTTCTGCAGATACGCAGTATTTT
-	TRBV9	-	TRBJ2-7	CASSTPGSYEQYF	TGTGCCAGCAGCACCCCAGGGTCCTACGAGCAGTACTTC
-	TRBV7-2	TRBD2	TRBJ2-1	CASSLWASGSHEQFF	TGTGCCAGCAGCTTATGGGCTAGCGGGAGCCATGAGCAGTTCTTC
-	TRBV6-2/TRBV6-3	-	TRBJ2-1	CASSYAAQGSYNEQFF	TGTGCCAGCAGTTACGCGGCACAAGGCTCCTACAATGAGCAGTTCTTC
-	TRBV9	TRBD1	TRBJ2-5	CASSVAPGQAQETQYF	TGTGCCAGCAGCGTAGCCCCGGGACAGGCCCAAGAGACCCAGTACTTC
-	TRBV5-1	TRBD1	TRBJ1-2	CASSSGTGVLNYGYTF	TGCGCCAGCAGCTCCGGGACAGGAGTCTTAAACTATGGCTACACCTTC
-	TRBV25-1	-	TRBJ1-2	CASSEGVNYGYTF	TGTGCCAGCAGTGAAGGAGTTAACTATGGCTACACCTTC